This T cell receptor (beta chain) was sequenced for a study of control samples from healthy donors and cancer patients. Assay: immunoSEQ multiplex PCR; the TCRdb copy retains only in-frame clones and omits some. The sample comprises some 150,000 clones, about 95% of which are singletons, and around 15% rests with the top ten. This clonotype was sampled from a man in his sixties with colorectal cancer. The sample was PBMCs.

The CDR3: CASSLGQTQGRGGYTF. The CDR3 DNA reads as TGTGCCAGCAGTTTGGGCCAAACACAGGGGCGGGGTGGCTACACCTTC. The rearrangement joins TRBV27 to TRBJ1-2; TRBD1 matches at 7 bases. There are 16 residues in the CDR3. The junction had 14 bases not matched to a gene; V was cut back by 3 bases and J by 7 bases. Germline CDR1 MNHEY, CDR2 SMNVEV (reference sequence).